The 32 T cell receptor beta chains in this list originate from one sample, sequenced in a study of patients and donors after allogeneic stem cell transplantation. TCRdb fed the RT-PCR reads into MiXCR, producing one record per CDR3 protein. Of 30,000 to 40,000 distinct CDR3 sequences listed, about 37% are singletons. Material for sequencing was blood, either unsorted or a sorted T cell fraction (not recorded which). Receptors originate from a human donor who was either an allogeneic HSCT recipient or a stem cell or donor lymphocyte infusion donor (not recorded which). It is not recorded whose cells these are; they may come from a transplant donor.

This rearrangement joins TRBV5-1 to TRBJ2-6; D uncertain. V lost 7 bases and J lost 2, with 4 bases in between. CDR3 length: 12 amino acids. Germline CDR1 reads SGHRS; CDR2 reads YFSETQ. CDR3 region: CASSPGANVLTF. The DNA of the CDR3 is TGCGCCAGCTCTCCTGGGGCCAACGTCCTGACTTTC.

This clonotype is labeled as medium-sized (0.01 to 0.1%). The V gene is TRBV20-1, the J gene TRBJ2-2, with 10 bases fitting TRBD1. Germline V gene lookup returns CDR1 DFQATT and CDR2 SNEGSKA (reference sequence). The V and J ends lost 0 bases and 7 bases, in that order; junction bases with no gene match: 8. The CDR3 length is 16 residues. The CDR3 loop is CSARELGTGVDGELFF. For the CDR3, the DNA is TGCAGTGCTAGAGAACTGGGGACAGGGGTAGACGGGGAGCTGTTTTTT.

The gene calls are TRBV4-3 and TRBJ1-3; D remains unclear. The CDR3 spans 16 residues. Per the germline V gene, CDR1 is LGHNA and CDR2 is YSLEER. Trimming took off 1 base at V and 0 bases at J, with 10 bases between the two ends. In nucleotides, the CDR3 is TGCGCCAGCAGCCAAGTCGTCGGCAACTCTGGAAACACCATATATTTT. Amino acids: CASSQVVGNSGNTIYF.

The rearrangement joins TRBV2 to TRBJ2-1; 11 nucleotides agree with TRBD2. This CDR3 region has 13 residues. From germline, CDR1 is SNHLY and CDR2 FYNNEI. V was pared by 6 bases and J by 9 bases, with 4 bases of the junction left unmatched. The CDR3 reads CASSVAGGLEQFF. The CDR3, as DNA: TGTGCCAGCAGCGTAGCGGGAGGGCTTGAGCAGTTCTTC.

This sequence joins TRBV5-5 and TRBJ1-2, with unresolved D. CDR3 length: 12 residues. Trimming took 3 bases from V and 4 from J, leaving 7 bases between them. Germline-derived CDR1 and CDR2 are SGHKS and YYEKEE (reference sequence). Here the CDR3 reads CASSSTTYGYTF. CDR3 bases: TGTGCCAGCAGCTCTACTACCTATGGCTACACCTTC.

The gene calls are TRBV3-1 and TRBJ2-2; D may be TRBD1 (6 bases). Germline assignment: CDR1 LGHDT and CDR2 YNNKEL (reference sequence). The ends were cut back, 2 bases at V and 1 base at J, with 11 bases in the middle. The CDR3 runs to 16 residues. The CDR3 protein is CASSQQGGWNTGELFF. CDR3 DNA: TGTGCCAGCAGCCAACAAGGGGGTTGGAACACCGGGGAGCTGTTTTTT.

The J gene is TRBJ1-1, the V gene TRBV7-2; no reliable D call. Germline V gene sequence: CDR1 SGHTA, CDR2 FQGNSA. The CDR3 spans 12 residues. V dropped 5 bases and J dropped 11 bases, with 15 bases sitting between them. CDR3 sequence: CASSGRVLGAFF. The CDR3 region has the DNA TGTGCCAGCAGCGGAAGGGTTCTCGGGGCTTTCTTT.

This clonotype has only a few counts. The chain has TRBV24-1 and TRBJ2-1, with 15 bases aligning to TRBD2. V was pared by 4 bases and J by 7 bases, with 7 bases of the junction left unmatched. The CDR3 loop spans 17 amino acids. The germline V gene has CDR1 KGHDR and CDR2 SFDVKD. The chain's CDR3 is CATSEPSGTSGGNEQFF. The CDR3 DNA reads as TGTGCCACCAGTGAACCTTCCGGGACTAGCGGGGGGAATGAGCAGTTCTTC.

This chain's CDR3 is CASIEGSSQGTNYGYTF. CDR3 DNA: TGTGCCAGCATCGAAGGGTCATCACAGGGCACTAACTATGGCTACACCTTC. The rearrangement joins TRBV7-2 to TRBJ1-2; a weak D match, TRBD1 (6 bases). Between the trimmed V and J ends, which lost 7 bases and 0 bases, there was a span of 21 bases. The CDR3 length is 17 residues. From germline, CDR1 is SGHTA and CDR2 FQGNSA.

In this sample, this clonotype turned up a few times. This chain connects TRBV5-1 to TRBJ1-2; D perhaps matches TRBD1 (6 bases). V shed 4 bases and J shed 7 bases, with 17 bases lying between them. The CDR3 length is 14 residues. The germline V gene encodes CDR1 SGHRS and CDR2 YFSETQ. CDR3 amino acids: CASSEQGPVIGYTF. CDR3 coding DNA: TGCGCCAGCAGCGAACAGGGTCCCGTCATTGGCTACACCTTC.

This clonotype has a handful of counts. The chain has TRBV10-3 and TRBJ2-2; D remains unclear. The CDR3 sequence is 12 residues long. Germline CDR1 and CDR2: ENHRY and SYGVKD. Trimming shortened V by 6 bases and J by 6 bases, and 8 bases separated the two germline ends. The CDR3 loop reads CAIRTRSGELFF. The CDR3 bases are TGTGCCATCAGGACACGGTCCGGGGAGCTGTTTTTT.

The chain links TRBV19 to TRBJ2-1, with 9 bases aligning to TRBD1. Germline CDR1 LNHDA, CDR2 SQIVND (reference sequence). The CDR3 spans 15 residues. V trimming: 3 bases; J trimming: 5 bases; junction bases outside the gene matches: 5. CDR3 nucleotide sequence: TGTGCCAGTAGTATCGGGACAGGGTTCCACAATGAGCAGTTCTTC. Its protein is CASSIGTGFHNEQFF.

The chain carries TRBV7-9 and TRBJ2-3; D call uncertain. Looked up from germline, CDR1 is SEHNR and CDR2 is FQNEAQ (reference sequence). The CDR3 extends over 11 amino acids. The V end lost 2 bases, the J end lost 5 bases, and 2 bases lay between the germline ends. In DNA, the CDR3 is TGTGCCAGCAGCTTAATAGATACGCAGTATTTT. Amino acid sequence: CASSLIDTQYF.

The gene calls are TRBV28 and TRBJ2-1, with TRBD2 matching over 13 bases. The CDR3 loop spans 15 amino acids. J gave up 10 bases and V 8 bases, and 11 bases lay outside the gene matches. Germline V gene lookup returns CDR1 MDHEN and CDR2 SYDVKM. CDR3 coding DNA: TGTGCCAGCTTCAGACGGACTAGCGGGAGTTGGGAGCAGTTCTTC. This gives the protein CASFRRTSGSWEQFF.

The chain carries TRBV6-6 and TRBJ1-4; 7 bases are shared with TRBD1. Trimming cost V 2 bases and J 8 bases; bases outside gene matches: 5. Per the germline V gene, CDR1 is MNHNY and CDR2 is SVGAGI (reference sequence). This CDR3 has 14 amino acids. The CDR3 sequence is CASSYRQGGEKLFF. DNA for the CDR3: TGTGCCAGCAGTTACAGACAGGGAGGCGAAAAACTGTTTTTT.

CDR3 loop: CASSLERIETQYF. The CDR3 DNA reads as TGCGCCAGCAGCTTGGAGCGGATTGAGACCCAGTACTTC. V usage is TRBV5-1 and J usage is TRBJ2-5; perhaps TRBD2 as D (5 bases). CDR1 SGHRS and CDR2 YFSETQ come from the germline V gene. This CDR3 contains 13 residues. Between the trimmed V and J ends, which lost 0 bases and 5 bases, there was a span of 8 bases.

This clonotype appeared a few times. V is TRBV5-6 and J is TRBJ2-5, with TRBD2 identical over 8 bases. The germline V gene has CDR1 SGHDT and CDR2 YYEEEE. The CDR3 covers 14 residues. V lost 4 bases to trimming and J lost 4 bases; unmatched junction nucleotides: 6. Here the CDR3 reads CASSRPTSGETQYF. Written as DNA, the CDR3 is TGTGCCAGCAGCCGCCCTACTAGCGGAGAGACCCAGTACTTC.

This clonotype was counted a single time. The CDR3 DNA reads TGCAGTGCTAGTGCGTTATCCCATTACGAGCAGTACGTC. Protein sequence: CSASALSHYEQYV. The V gene is TRBV20-1, the J gene TRBJ2-7; no clear D. The CDR3 length is 13 residues. Germline CDR1 DFQATT, CDR2 SNEGSKA (reference sequence). The V gene lost 3 bases and the J gene lost 4 bases, with 13 bases spanning the gap.

This clonotype was seen only a few times. V and J are TRBV10-3 and TRBJ2-1; maybe TRBD1 (5 bases). Trimming left V 0 bases short and J 0 bases short, with 9 bases between. Germline lookup yields CDR1 ENHRY and CDR2 SYGVKD. This CDR3 has 16 amino acids. CDR3: CAISESYDSSYNEQFF. In DNA form, the CDR3 reads TGTGCCATCAGTGAGTCATATGACAGCTCCTACAATGAGCAGTTCTTC.

The rearrangement uses TRBV4-1 and TRBJ2-7; D is unclear. This CDR3 region has 16 residues. V lost 0 bases, J lost 3 bases, and 15 bases lay in between. Germline values: CDR1 MGHRA, CDR2 YSYEKL. CDR3 protein: CASSQDPVGSYYEQYF. DNA of the CDR3: TGCGCCAGCAGCCAAGACCCGGTGGGATCCTACTACGAGCAGTACTTC.

V usage is TRBV6-6 and J usage is TRBJ1-1, with TRBD1 as a possible D gene (5 bases). V was trimmed by 11 bases and J by 0 bases, leaving 13 bases between them. This CDR3 is 13 amino acids long. In germline, CDR1 is MNHNY, CDR2 SVGAGI (reference sequence). The CDR3 DNA reads as TGTGCCGTCGGGGGGGGGTTGAACACTGAAGCTTTCTTT. It translates to CAVGGGLNTEAFF.

This clonotype turned up a few times. V and J are TRBV7-9 and TRBJ2-7; maybe TRBD1 (5 bases). V dropped 5 bases and J dropped 1 base, with 18 bases sitting between them. The germline V gene has CDR1 SEHNR and CDR2 FQNEAQ (reference sequence). The CDR3 spans 16 residues. CDR3 nucleotide sequence: TGTGCCAGCAGCACTCGACAGTTCGAGAATTCCTACGAGCAGTACTTC. This codes for CASSTRQFENSYEQYF.

The rearrangement links TRBV4-3 to TRBJ2-7; 7 nucleotides align to TRBD2. V shed 3 bases, J shed 3 bases, and the junction held 11 bases outside the gene matches. This CDR3 has 16 residues. Germline-derived CDR1 and CDR2 are LGHNA and YSLEER. The CDR3 region is CASSQSPGTTHYEQYF. CDR3 coding DNA: TGCGCCAGCAGCCAGAGTCCCGGGACTACTCACTACGAGCAGTACTTC.

The chain combines TRBV7-9 with TRBJ1-2; 9 positions match TRBD1. The length of the CDR3 is 18 residues. Germline values: CDR1 SEHNR, CDR2 FQNEAQ (reference sequence). After removal of 1 base from V and 0 bases from J, the junction contained 9 bases not matched to a gene. Written as DNA, the CDR3 is TGTGCCAGCAGCTTAGTGTACCGGGACAGGGAGACTAACTATGGCTACACCTTC. It is translated as CASSLVYRDRETNYGYTF.

This clonotype was detected a few times. V gene TRBV15 combines with J gene TRBJ1-5; perhaps TRBD1 as D (5 bases). Germline CDR1 is LNHNV and CDR2 is YYDKDF (reference sequence). With 9 bases removed from V and 3 bases from J, the gap between germline ends came to 12 bases. The CDR3 consists of 13 residues. The CDR3 DNA follows: TGTGCCACGAGGGGACCGAACAATCAGCCCCAGCATTTT. It translates to CATRGPNNQPQHF.

The chain has TRBV3-1 and TRBJ2-5; TRBD2 aligns across 7 bases. CDR3 size: 15 residues. V was clipped by 3 bases and J by 3 bases; unmatched bases: 7. Germline assignment: CDR1 LGHDT and CDR2 YNNKEL (reference sequence). This CDR3 is CASSHFPSGKETQYF. As DNA, the CDR3 is TGTGCCAGCAGCCATTTCCCTAGCGGTAAAGAGACCCAGTACTTC.

The gene calls are TRBV5-1 and TRBJ2-5, with D unclear. CDR1 is SGHRS and CDR2 is YFSETQ in the germline V gene. V lost 4 bases and J 5 bases, leaving 12 bases between the germline ends. The CDR3 is made up of 13 amino acids. The CDR3 loop is CASSTDVWETQYF. CDR3 nucleotide sequence: TGCGCCAGCAGCACTGACGTGTGGGAGACCCAGTACTTC.

This clonotype was detected ten times or more. The rearrangement uses TRBV7-9 and TRBJ2-1; D gene uncertain. Per germline, CDR1 SEHNR and CDR2 FQNEAQ (reference sequence). Trimming shortened V by 8 bases and J by 4 bases, and 9 bases separated the two germline ends. CDR3 length: 12 residues. The CDR3 region is CASGGPYNEQFF. As DNA, the CDR3 is TGTGCCAGCGGTGGCCCTTACAATGAGCAGTTCTTC.

This clonotype has only a few counts. V is TRBV7-9 and J is TRBJ1-1; D is unresolved. V lost 1 base, J lost 4 bases, and 13 bases lay in between. The germline gives CDR1 SEHNR, CDR2 FQNEAQ (reference sequence). The CDR3 loop spans 15 amino acids. The CDR3, as DNA: TGTGCCAGCAGCTTAGATAAGGGAGTGGGCACTGAAGCTTTCTTT. The encoded protein is CASSLDKGVGTEAFF.

This chain connects TRBV20-1 to TRBJ1-6; 7 nucleotides align to TRBD1. The germline V gene has CDR1 DFQATT and CDR2 SNEGSKA (reference sequence). With 0 bases clipped from V and 18 bases from J, the junction kept 8 bases outside the gene matches. The CDR3 is 12 amino acids. CDR3 sequence reads: CSARDRIWTGHF. The CDR3 DNA follows: TGCAGTGCTAGAGATAGAATTTGGACAGGCCACTTT.

The V and J genes are TRBV20-1 and TRBJ1-2; D gene unclear. The V end was cut by 2 bases, the J end by 4 bases, with 8 bases between. CDR1 DFQATT and CDR2 SNEGSKA come from the germline V gene (reference sequence). The CDR3 runs 12 residues. CDR3 sequence: CSARTGIYGYTF. In DNA form, the CDR3 reads TGCAGTGCTAGAACGGGGATCTATGGCTACACCTTC.

This sequence joins TRBV5-1 and TRBJ2-3; D may be TRBD2 (6 bases). V was trimmed by 5 bases and J by 5 bases, leaving 9 bases between them. The CDR3 spans 12 residues. CDR1 is SGHRS and CDR2 is YFSETQ in the germline V gene. The CDR3 DNA reads TGCGCCAGCAGAACGGGGGAAGATACGCAGTATTTT. Its protein is CASRTGEDTQYF.